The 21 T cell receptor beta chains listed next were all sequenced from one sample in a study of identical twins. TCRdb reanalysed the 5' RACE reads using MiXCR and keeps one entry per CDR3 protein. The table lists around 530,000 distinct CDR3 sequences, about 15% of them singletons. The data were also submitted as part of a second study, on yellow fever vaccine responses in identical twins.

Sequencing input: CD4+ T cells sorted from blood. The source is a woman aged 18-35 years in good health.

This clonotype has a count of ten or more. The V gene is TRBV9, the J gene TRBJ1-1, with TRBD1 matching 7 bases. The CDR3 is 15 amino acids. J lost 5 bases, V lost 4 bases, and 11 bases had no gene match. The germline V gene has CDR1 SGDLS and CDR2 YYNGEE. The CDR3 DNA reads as TGTGCCAGCAGCCCTCCGAGGGGGCTATTTACTGAAGCTTTCTTT. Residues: CASSPPRGLFTEAFF. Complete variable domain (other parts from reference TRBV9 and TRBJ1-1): DSGVTQTPKHLITATGQRVTLRCSPRSGDLSVYWYQQSLDQGLQFLIQYYNGEERAKGNILERFSAQQFPDLHSELNLSSLELGDSALYFCASSPPRGLFTEAFFGQGTRLTVV.

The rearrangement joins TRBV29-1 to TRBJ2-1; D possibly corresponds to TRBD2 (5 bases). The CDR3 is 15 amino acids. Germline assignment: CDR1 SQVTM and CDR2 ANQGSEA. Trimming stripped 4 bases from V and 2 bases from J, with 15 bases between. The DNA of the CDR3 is TGCAGCGTTGTCCCGCACGGGAAGACCTACAATGAGCAGTTCTTC. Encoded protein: CSVVPHGKTYNEQFF.

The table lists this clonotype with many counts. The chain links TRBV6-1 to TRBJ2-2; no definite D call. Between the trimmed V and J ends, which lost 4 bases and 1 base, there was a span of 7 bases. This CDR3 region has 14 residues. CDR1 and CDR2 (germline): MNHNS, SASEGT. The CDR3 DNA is TGTGCCAGCAGTGCCCAGCAGAACACCGGGGAGCTGTTTTTT. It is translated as CASSAQQNTGELFF.

CDR3 protein: CASSSPGQPFENIQYF. The CDR3 nucleotides are TGCGCCAGCAGCTCCCCGGGACAGCCCTTCGAAAACATTCAGTACTTC. The chain joins TRBV5-1 to TRBJ2-4, with 7 bases lining up with TRBD1. The CDR3 consists of 16 residues. Per germline, CDR1 SGHRS and CDR2 YFSETQ. The junction had 11 bases not matched to a gene; V was cut back by 3 bases and J by 5 bases.

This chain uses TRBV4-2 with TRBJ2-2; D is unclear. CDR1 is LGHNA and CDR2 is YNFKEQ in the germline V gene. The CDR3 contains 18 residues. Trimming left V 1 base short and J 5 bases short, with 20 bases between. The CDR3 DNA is TGTGCCAGCAGCCAAGGGCCGCTCCCCCCCTCCGGAACCGGGGAGCTGTTTTTT. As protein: CASSQGPLPPSGTGELFF.

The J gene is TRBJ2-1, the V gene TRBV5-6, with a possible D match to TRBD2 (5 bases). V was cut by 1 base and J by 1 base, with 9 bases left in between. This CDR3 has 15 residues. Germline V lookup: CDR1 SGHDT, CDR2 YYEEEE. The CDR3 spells CASSLKRSSYNEQFF. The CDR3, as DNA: TGTGCCAGCAGCTTGAAGCGGAGTTCCTACAATGAGCAGTTCTTC.

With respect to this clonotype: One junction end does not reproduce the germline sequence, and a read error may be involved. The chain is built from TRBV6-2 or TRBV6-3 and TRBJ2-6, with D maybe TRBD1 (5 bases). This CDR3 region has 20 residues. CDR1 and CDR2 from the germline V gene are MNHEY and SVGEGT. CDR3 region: CASSYSPGLAQISGANVLTF. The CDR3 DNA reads TGTGCCAGCAGCTACTCTCCAGGGCTTGCCCAAATCTCTGGGGCCAACGTCCTGACTTTC.

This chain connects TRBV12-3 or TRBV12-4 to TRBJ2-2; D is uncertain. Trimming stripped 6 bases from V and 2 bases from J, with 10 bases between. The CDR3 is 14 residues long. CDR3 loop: CASSPLPNTGELFF. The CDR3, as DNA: TGTGCCAGCAGCCCCCTTCCTAACACCGGGGAGCTGTTTTTT.

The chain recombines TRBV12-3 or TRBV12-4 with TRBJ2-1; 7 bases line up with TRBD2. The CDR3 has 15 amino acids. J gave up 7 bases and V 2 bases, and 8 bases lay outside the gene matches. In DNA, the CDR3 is TGTGCCAGCAGTTTAAGGGAGGGCCTCGGTAATGAGCAGTTCTTC. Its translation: CASSLREGLGNEQFF.

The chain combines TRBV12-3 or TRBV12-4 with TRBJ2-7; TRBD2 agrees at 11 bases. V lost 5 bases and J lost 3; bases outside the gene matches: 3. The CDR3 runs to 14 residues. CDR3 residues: CASSPGLAVYEQYV. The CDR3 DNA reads TGTGCCAGCAGTCCGGGACTAGCGGTCTACGAGCAGTACGTC.

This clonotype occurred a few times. DNA for the CDR3: TGCGCCAGCAGCCCCGACAGTGGGGCAGATACGCAGTATTTT. Protein sequence: CASSPDSGADTQYF. The chain recombines TRBV5-1 with TRBJ2-3; tentative D call: TRBD1 (5 bases). CDR1 and CDR2 (germline): SGHRS, YFSETQ. The CDR3 is 14 residues long. Trimming removed 4 bases from V and 4 bases from J, with 13 bases in between. Combining the CDR3 with reference TRBV5-1 and TRBJ2-3 gives the whole variable domain KAGVTQTPRYLIKTRGQQVTLSCSPISGHRSVSWYQQTPGQGLQFLFEYFSETQRNKGNFPGRFSGRQFSNSRSEMNVSTLELGDSALYLCASSPDSGADTQYFGPGTRLTVL.

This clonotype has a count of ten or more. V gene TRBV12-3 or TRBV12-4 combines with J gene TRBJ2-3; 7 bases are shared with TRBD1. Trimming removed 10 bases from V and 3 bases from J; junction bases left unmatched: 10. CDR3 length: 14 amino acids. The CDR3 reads CATRKTGLTDTQYF. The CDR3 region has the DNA TGTGCCACCAGAAAGACAGGGTTAACAGATACGCAGTATTTT.

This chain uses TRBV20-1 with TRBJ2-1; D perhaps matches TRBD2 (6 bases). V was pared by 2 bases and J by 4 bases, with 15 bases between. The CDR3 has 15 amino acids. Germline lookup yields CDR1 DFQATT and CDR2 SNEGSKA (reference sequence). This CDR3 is CSARPLAHIYNEQFF. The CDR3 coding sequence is TGCAGTGCTAGACCTCTAGCGCATATATACAATGAGCAGTTCTTC.

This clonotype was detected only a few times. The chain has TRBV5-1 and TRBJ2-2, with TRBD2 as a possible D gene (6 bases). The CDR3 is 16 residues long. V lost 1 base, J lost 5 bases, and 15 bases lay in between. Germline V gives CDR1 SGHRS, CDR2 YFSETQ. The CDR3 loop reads CASSLNRLAPTGELFF. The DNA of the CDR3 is TGCGCCAGCAGCTTGAACCGGCTAGCGCCAACCGGGGAGCTGTTTTTT.

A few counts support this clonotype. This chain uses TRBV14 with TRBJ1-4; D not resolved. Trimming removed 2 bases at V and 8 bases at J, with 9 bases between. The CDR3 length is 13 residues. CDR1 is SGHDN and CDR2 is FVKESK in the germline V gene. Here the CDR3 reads CASSQRVGEKLFF. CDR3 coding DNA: TGTGCCAGCAGCCAAAGGGTAGGCGAAAAACTGTTTTTT.

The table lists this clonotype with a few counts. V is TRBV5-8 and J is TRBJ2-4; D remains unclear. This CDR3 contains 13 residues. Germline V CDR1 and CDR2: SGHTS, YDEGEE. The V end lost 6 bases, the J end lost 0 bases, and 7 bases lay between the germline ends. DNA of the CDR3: TGTGCCAGCAAGAGAGTAGCCAAAAACATTCAGTACTTC. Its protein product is CASKRVAKNIQYF.

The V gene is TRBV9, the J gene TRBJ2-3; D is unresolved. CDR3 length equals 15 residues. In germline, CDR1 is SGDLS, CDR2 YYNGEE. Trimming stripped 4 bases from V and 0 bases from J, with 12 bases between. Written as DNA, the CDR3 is TGTGCCAGCAGCCCAACATGGGGTAGCACAGATACGCAGTATTTT. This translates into CASSPTWGSTDTQYF.

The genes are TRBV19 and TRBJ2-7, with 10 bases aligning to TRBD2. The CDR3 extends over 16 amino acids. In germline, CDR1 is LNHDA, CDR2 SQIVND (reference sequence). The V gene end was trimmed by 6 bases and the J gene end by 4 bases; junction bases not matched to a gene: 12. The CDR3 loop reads CASRITGTSDIYEQYF. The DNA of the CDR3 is TGTGCCAGTAGGATAACCGGGACTAGCGACATTTACGAGCAGTACTTC.

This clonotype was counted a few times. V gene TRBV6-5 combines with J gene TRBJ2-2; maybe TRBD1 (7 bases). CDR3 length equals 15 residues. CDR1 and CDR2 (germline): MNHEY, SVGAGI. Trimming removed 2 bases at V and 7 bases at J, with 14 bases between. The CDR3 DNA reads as TGTGCCAGCAGTTACGGAGGGGGCGCCTTCGGGGAGCTGTTTTTT. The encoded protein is CASSYGGGAFGELFF.

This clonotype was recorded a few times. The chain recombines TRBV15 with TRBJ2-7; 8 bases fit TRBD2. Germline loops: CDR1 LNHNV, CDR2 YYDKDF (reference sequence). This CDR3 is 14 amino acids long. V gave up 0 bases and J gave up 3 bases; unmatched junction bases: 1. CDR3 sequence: CATSRDSGVYEQYF. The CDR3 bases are TGTGCCACCAGCAGAGATAGCGGGGTCTACGAGCAGTACTTC.

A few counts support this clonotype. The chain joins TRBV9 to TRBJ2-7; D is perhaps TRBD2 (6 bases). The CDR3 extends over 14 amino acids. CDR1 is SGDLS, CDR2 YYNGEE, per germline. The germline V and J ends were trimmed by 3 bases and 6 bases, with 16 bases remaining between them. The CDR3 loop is CASSEGLEPLEQYF. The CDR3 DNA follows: TGTGCCAGCAGCGAGGGACTGGAACCTCTCGAGCAGTACTTC. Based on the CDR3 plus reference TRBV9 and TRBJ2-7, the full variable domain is DSGVTQTPKHLITATGQRVTLRCSPRSGDLSVYWYQQSLDQGLQFLIQYYNGEERAKGNILERFSAQQFPDLHSELNLSSLELGDSALYFCASSEGLEPLEQYFGPGTRLTVT.